These 30 T cell receptor beta chains were sequenced from one sample in a study of shared clonotypes between healthy human individuals. This table comes from immunoSEQ multiplex PCR, and its TCRdb copy is limited to in-frame clones, with some not included. The profile covers 2 million to 2.5 million clones, with just over 90% appearing a single time and roughly 1.7% taken by the ten largest. Selected positively for CCR7 and CD45RO-negative, naive CD8 cells excluded terminally differentiated effector memory CD45RA+ cells. Specimen: naive CD8+ T cells from PBMCs. Receptor source: a young man in good health. Some clones in this sample may be carry-over from other donors' samples.

The V call is TRBV9, the J call TRBJ1-4, with D possibly being TRBD1 (5 bases). There are 18 residues in the CDR3. Trimming took 3 bases from V and 0 from J, leaving 18 bases between them. CDR1 and CDR2 (germline): SGDLS, YYNGEE. Here the CDR3 DNA reads TGTGCCAGCAGCGCGGGGGTTTGGCGGACCGCAACTAATGAAAAACTGTTTTTT. Its protein product is CASSAGVWRTATNEKLFF.

This clone was counted only a few times. Germline is not matched at one junction end, which may reflect a read error. The rearrangement uses TRBV7-9 and TRBJ1-1; no clear D gene. CDR3 length equals 12 residues. In germline, CDR1 is SEHNR, CDR2 FQNEAQ (reference sequence). CDR3 DNA: TGCCAAACCCATGAGGGTAGCACTGAAGCTTTCTTT. Its protein is CQTHEGSTEAFF.

V is TRBV5-5 and J is TRBJ2-4, with D unresolved. The CDR3 is 13 residues long. Trimming took 2 bases from V and 4 from J, leaving 7 bases between them. The germline V gene encodes CDR1 SGHKS and CDR2 YYEKEE (reference sequence). CDR3 DNA: TGTGCCAGCAGCTTTGCCAGAAAAAACATTCAGTACTTC. Protein product: CASSFARKNIQYF.

This rearrangement joins TRBV6-1 to TRBJ1-5; D remains ambiguous. The CDR3 loop spans 14 amino acids. Between the trimmed V and J ends, which lost 3 bases and 7 bases, there was a span of 13 bases. The germline V gene has CDR1 MNHNS and CDR2 SASEGT. The CDR3 region has the DNA TGTGCCAGCAGTGATGAGGGCGGATGGCAGCCCCAGCATTTT. It codes for CASSDEGGWQPQHF.

The sample holds one count of this clone. The rearrangement links TRBV7-2 to TRBJ1-2; a possible D gene is TRBD1 (5 bases). V dropped 1 base and J dropped 4 bases, with 7 bases sitting between them. CDR3 length: 13 residues. The germline CDR1 and CDR2 sequences are SGHTA and FQGNSA. The CDR3: CASSLGQFYGYTF. The CDR3 DNA follows: TGTGCCAGCAGCTTAGGACAGTTCTATGGCTACACCTTC.

This rearrangement joins TRBV6-6 to TRBJ2-3; 12 bases agree with TRBD2. The CDR3 is made up of 15 amino acids. After removal of 6 bases from V and 6 bases from J, the junction contained 7 bases not matched to a gene. Germline V gene data show CDR1 as MNHNY and CDR2 as SVGAGI (reference sequence). CDR3 DNA: TGTGCCAGCAGATCTACTAGCGGGAGGACTGATACGCAGTATTTT. It codes for CASRSTSGRTDTQYF.

This chain joins TRBV20-1 and TRBJ2-7, with D perhaps being TRBD1 or TRBD2 (5 bases each). V was shortened by 3 bases and J by 6 bases, with 9 bases between the two germline ends. The CDR3 contains 11 residues. CDR1 is DFQATT and CDR2 is SNEGSKA in the germline V gene (reference sequence). CDR3 nucleotides: TGCAGTGCTAGGGGGGAAGGCGAGCAGTACTTC. Encoded protein: CSARGEGEQYF.

The chain recombines TRBV11-2 with TRBJ2-7, with a weak D call TRBD1 (6 bases). CDR1 is SGHAT and CDR2 is FQNNGV in the germline V gene. The CDR3 covers 15 residues. V was cut by 5 bases and J by 2 bases, with 16 bases left in between. CDR3 amino acids: CASSLNPDRPYEQYF. CDR3 sequence (DNA): TGTGCCAGCAGCCTAAATCCGGACAGACCCTACGAGCAGTACTTC.

The rearrangement links TRBV4-1 to TRBJ1-5; D unclear. Trimming took off 1 base at V and 4 bases at J, with 8 bases between the two ends. CDR3 length equals 14 residues. Germline V gene lookup returns CDR1 MGHRA and CDR2 YSYEKL. The DNA of the CDR3 is TGCGCCAGCAGCCAAGTGATGGGGAATCAGCCCCAGCATTTT. It codes for CASSQVMGNQPQHF.

In this sample, this clone turned up a few times. This rearrangement joins TRBV6-1 to TRBJ1-1; 9 bases align to TRBD1. V gave up 3 bases and J gave up 6 bases; unmatched junction bases: 2. CDR1 is MNHNS and CDR2 is SASEGT in the germline V gene. The CDR3 totals 13 residues. The CDR3 protein is CASSEWTGAEAFF. CDR3 sequence (DNA): TGTGCCAGCAGTGAGTGGACAGGGGCTGAAGCTTTCTTT.

The table lists this clone with a count of one. The chain carries TRBV6-6 and TRBJ2-1; 7 nucleotides align to TRBD2. CDR3 length: 13 amino acids. Germline trimming cut 0 bases from V and 13 bases from J; bases unmatched to any gene: 6. Germline V gene data show CDR1 as MNHNY and CDR2 as SVGAGI (reference sequence). For the CDR3, the DNA is TGTGCCAGCAGTTACTCGAGCCTAGCGGCCCAGTTCTTC. This codes for CASSYSSLAAQFF.

Turning to this clone: Other DNA sequences in this sample translate to the same CDR3. The chain links TRBV11-2 to TRBJ2-7, with 8 bases lining up with TRBD2. The ends lost 1 base at V and 0 bases at J; junction bases unmatched: 5. Germline CDR1 and CDR2: SGHAT and FQNNGV. The CDR3 runs 16 residues. The chain's CDR3 is CASSLGPGGRSYEQYF. The CDR3 coding sequence is TGTGCCAGCAGCTTAGGGCCGGGAGGGCGCTCCTACGAGCAGTACTTC.

The chain couples TRBV28 to TRBJ2-7; D uncertain. The CDR3 has 15 amino acids. Germline V gene data show CDR1 as MDHEN and CDR2 as SYDVKM. V lost 3 bases and J 0 bases, leaving 12 bases between the germline ends. In DNA form, the CDR3 reads TGTGCCAGCAGTTTCCACAAAAGGAGCTCCTACGAGCAGTACTTC. Its translation is CASSFHKRSSYEQYF.

The V and J genes are TRBV11-1 and TRBJ2-7; no reliable D call. The CDR3 extends over 15 amino acids. Germline CDR1 is SGHAT and CDR2 is FQDESV (reference sequence). V was pared by 1 base and J by 3 bases, with 13 bases between. CDR3: CASSLDLLFDYEQYF. The CDR3, as DNA: TGTGCCAGCAGCTTAGACCTGTTATTCGACTACGAGCAGTACTTC. Variable domain in full (rest from reference TRBV11-1 and TRBJ2-7): EAEVAQSPRYKITEKSQAVAFWCDPISGHATLYWYRQILGQGPELLVQFQDESVVDDSQLPKDRFSAERLKGVDSTLKIQPAELGDSAMYLCASSLDLLFDYEQYFGPGTRLTVT.

The chain uses TRBV10-3 and TRBJ1-5; D might be TRBD1 (5 bases). Germline V gene sequence: CDR1 ENHRY, CDR2 SYGVKD. Trimming stripped 10 bases from V and 2 bases from J, with 12 bases between. The CDR3 is 13 residues long. CDR3 bases: TGTGCCACCGCCAGGGCAGGCAATCAGCCCCAGCATTTT. This encodes CATARAGNQPQHF.

The chain uses TRBV19 and TRBJ2-3; TRBD1 or TRBD2 may be the D gene (6 bases each). Trimming took 11 bases from V and 2 from J, leaving 17 bases between them. The CDR3 is 14 amino acids. Germline CDR1 reads LNHDA; CDR2 reads SQIVND (reference sequence). In DNA form, the CDR3 reads TGTGCCCGAAAAGGGGGGCCCTTCACAGATACGCAGTATTTT. As protein: CARKGGPFTDTQYF.

This sequence joins TRBV18 and TRBJ1-1; TRBD1 is a possible D gene (6 bases). The CDR3 is 16 amino acids. Germline values: CDR1 KGHSH, CDR2 LQKENI. Between the trimmed V and J ends, which lost 2 bases and 0 bases, there was a span of 13 bases. This chain's CDR3 is CASSPNREVVNTEAFF. The CDR3 DNA sequence: TGTGCCAGCTCACCAAACAGGGAGGTTGTGAACACTGAAGCTTTCTTT.

The chain has TRBV7-9 and TRBJ2-7, with 7 bases lining up with TRBD2. The germline V gene encodes CDR1 SEHNR and CDR2 FQNEAQ (reference sequence). V lost 3 bases, J lost 4 bases, and 12 bases stayed unmatched. There are 16 residues in the CDR3. CDR3 sequence reads: CASSLALSGGSYEQYF. CDR3 DNA sequence: TGTGCCAGCAGCTTGGCTCTGAGTGGCGGGAGTTACGAGCAGTACTTC.

The chain has TRBV19 and TRBJ1-2, with 9 bases fitting TRBD1. CDR3 size: 15 residues. CDR1 is LNHDA and CDR2 is SQIVND in the germline V gene (reference sequence). V gave up 8 bases and J gave up 3 bases; unmatched junction bases: 10. The CDR3 bases are TGTGCCAGTGAGAGGGACAGGGACGGTGACTATGGCTACACCTTC. It codes for CASERDRDGDYGYTF.

The chain employs TRBV28 and TRBJ2-7; 9 bases agree with TRBD1. J lost 3 bases, V lost 5 bases, and 5 bases had no gene match. The CDR3 length is 14 residues. The germline V gene encodes CDR1 MDHEN and CDR2 SYDVKM. The CDR3 DNA is TGTGCCAGCAGTACGGGACAGGGAATCTACGAGCAGTACTTC. This sequence encodes CASSTGQGIYEQYF. The entire variable domain, with the rest obtained from reference TRBV28 and TRBJ2-7, is as follows: DVKVTQSSRYLVKRTGEKVFLECVQDMDHENMFWYRQDPGLGLRLIYFSYDVKMKEKGDIPEGYSVSREKKERFSLILESASTNQTSMYLCASSTGQGIYEQYFGPGTRLTVT.

This clone was recorded only once. The genes are TRBV15 and TRBJ2-5; TRBD1 aligns across 7 bases. V trimming: 1 base; J trimming: 1 base; junction bases outside the gene matches: 12. This CDR3 spans 18 amino acids. Germline assignment: CDR1 LNHNV and CDR2 YYDKDF (reference sequence). Here the CDR3 reads CATSRAPGTEGPQETQYF. The CDR3 DNA follows: TGTGCCACCAGCAGAGCACCCGGGACAGAGGGACCCCAAGAGACCCAGTACTTC.

The rearrangement joins TRBV5-5 to TRBJ2-7, with D perhaps matching TRBD2 (5 bases). Germline lookup yields CDR1 SGHKS and CDR2 YYEKEE (reference sequence). V was trimmed by 2 bases and J by 2 bases, leaving 11 bases between them. The CDR3 loop spans 14 amino acids. This CDR3 reads CASSLTRAAYEQYF. For the CDR3, the DNA is TGTGCCAGCAGCTTAACGAGGGCGGCCTACGAGCAGTACTTC.

V is TRBV7-9 and J is TRBJ2-1, with 9 bases matching TRBD2. Germline assignment: CDR1 SEHNR and CDR2 FQNEAQ (reference sequence). The CDR3 consists of 15 residues. The V and J ends lost 5 bases and 6 bases, in that order; junction bases with no gene match: 8. The CDR3 here is CASSPAGGPGNEQFF. In nucleotides, the CDR3 is TGTGCCAGCAGCCCGGCGGGAGGGCCGGGCAATGAGCAGTTCTTC.

The chain employs TRBV9 and TRBJ1-1; no definite D call. The CDR3 length is 12 residues. Germline loops: CDR1 SGDLS, CDR2 YYNGEE. V lost 3 bases and J lost 6, with 9 bases in between. The CDR3 DNA reads as TGTGCCAGCAGCGCCCCCGGGGCTGAAGCTTTCTTT. Its protein product is CASSAPGAEAFF.

V and J are TRBV19 and TRBJ1-5; 7 nucleotides match TRBD1. The V and J ends lost 6 bases and 4 bases, in that order; junction bases with no gene match: 9. Per the germline V gene, CDR1 is LNHDA and CDR2 is SQIVND (reference sequence). The length of the CDR3 is 15 residues. This chain's CDR3 is CASSWDSGGNQPQHF. The DNA for the CDR3 is TGTGCCAGTAGCTGGGACAGCGGTGGGAATCAGCCCCAGCATTTT.

The genes are TRBV29-1 and TRBJ2-5; D is perhaps TRBD2 (5 bases). Germline CDR1 reads SQVTM; CDR2 reads ANQGSEA. Trimming shortened V by 4 bases and J by 2 bases, and 14 bases separated the two germline ends. The CDR3 runs 14 residues. CDR3 nucleotide sequence: TGCAGCGTTGTTAGCGCAAAATTTCAAGAGACCCAGTACTTC. Its protein product is CSVVSAKFQETQYF.

The CDR3 region is CATSRTAGGSNYGYTF. The DNA for the CDR3 is TGTGCCACCAGCAGAACAGCAGGGGGATCGAACTATGGCTACACCTTC. The chain links TRBV15 to TRBJ1-2; 7 nucleotides align to TRBD1. Germline CDR1 and CDR2: LNHNV and YYDKDF (reference sequence). Germline trimming cut 2 bases from V and 2 bases from J; bases unmatched to any gene: 8. This CDR3 has 16 residues.

The V and J genes are TRBV30 and TRBJ1-1; D ambiguous. CDR1 GTSNPN and CDR2 SVGIG come from the germline V gene (reference sequence). The V and J ends lost 0 bases and 1 base respectively, with 6 bases between them. This CDR3 comprises 13 residues. In DNA form, the CDR3 reads TGTGCCTGGAGTGTACCCTCGAACACTGAAGCTTTCTTT. It translates to CAWSVPSNTEAFF.

The genes are TRBV19 and TRBJ2-5; tentatively, D is TRBD1 or TRBD2 (6 bases each). The CDR3 has 14 residues. Germline V lookup: CDR1 LNHDA, CDR2 SQIVND (reference sequence). V was shortened by 8 bases and J by 1 base, with 14 bases between the two germline ends. The CDR3 DNA sequence: TGTGCCAGTGGGGGGCCGGGCGGCCAAGAGACCCAGTACTTC. Translating it yields CASGGPGGQETQYF.

This rearrangement joins TRBV29-1 to TRBJ2-3; D gene uncertain. The germline gives CDR1 SQVTM, CDR2 ANQGSEA. Trimming stripped 3 bases from V and 3 bases from J, with 7 bases between. The CDR3 runs to 12 residues. The CDR3 region is CSVDVHTDTQYF. The CDR3 DNA is TGCAGCGTTGACGTGCATACAGATACGCAGTATTTT.